Following are 20 T cell receptor beta chains from one sample sequenced in a study of cytomegalovirus exposure and HLA in healthy donors. The PCR was carried out with 60 Vbeta primers and 13 Jbeta primers. Data came from immunoSEQ multiplex PCR; TCRdb stores just in-frame clones and leaves some out. The sample holds around 170,000 clones, 60% to 85% seen once. Sequenced sample: PBMCs. These receptors were taken from a woman between 35 and 50 years old in good health and CMV-seropositive.

The chain uses TRBV28 and TRBJ2-7; possible D gene TRBD2, 5 bases. The CDR3 is 15 residues long. The ends were cut back, 8 bases at V and 2 bases at J, with 19 bases in the middle. Germline CDR1 and CDR2: MDHEN and SYDVKM. CDR3 sequence (DNA): TGTGCCAGCCGCCGCAGAGGACTCTTAGCCTACGAGCAGTACTTC. Its protein product is CASRRRGLLAYEQYF.

The rearrangement joins TRBV9 to TRBJ1-1; D gene ambiguous. Per the germline V gene, CDR1 is SGDLS and CDR2 is YYNGEE. The ends were cut back, 3 bases at V and 2 bases at J, with 11 bases in the middle. This CDR3 contains 14 residues. The CDR3 DNA sequence: TGTGCCAGCAGCGCCAAACAGTCAAACACTGAAGCTTTCTTT. Residues: CASSAKQSNTEAFF.

The CDR3 protein is CASSGPPSGGELFF. The DNA of the CDR3 is TGTGCCAGCAGTGGTCCGCCGTCCGGGGGGGAGCTGTTTTTT. V usage is TRBV25-1 and J usage is TRBJ2-2, with D unclear. This CDR3 comprises 14 residues. Germline CDR1 and CDR2: MGHDK and SYGVNS. Trimming took off 4 bases at V and 8 bases at J, with 14 bases between the two ends.

The genes are TRBV7-9 and TRBJ2-7; 7 bases are a match to TRBD1. The trim removed 1 base at V and 3 bases at J, leaving 3 bases unmatched. CDR1 and CDR2 from the germline V gene are SEHNR and FQNEAQ (reference sequence). The CDR3 is made up of 14 amino acids. The CDR3 sequence: CASSLGQGLYEQYF. The DNA of the CDR3 is TGTGCCAGCAGCTTAGGACAGGGTCTCTACGAGCAGTACTTC.

The V gene is TRBV19, the J gene TRBJ1-1, with no clear D. This CDR3 region has 13 residues. Trimming cost V 8 bases and J 0 bases, with 10 bases left between them. CDR1 is LNHDA and CDR2 is SQIVND in the germline V gene (reference sequence). Here the CDR3 DNA reads TGTGCCAGTGCCGACAAATTGAACACTGAAGCTTTCTTT. Protein: CASADKLNTEAFF. Based on the CDR3 plus reference TRBV19 and TRBJ1-1, the full variable domain is DGGITQSPKYLFRKEGQNVTLSCEQNLNHDAMYWYRQDPGQGLRLIYYSQIVNDFQKGDIAEGYSVSREKKESFPLTVTSAQKNPTAFYLCASADKLNTEAFFGQGTRLTVV.

This clone was picked up one time. The CDR3 region is CSVTGSSGNTIYF. The CDR3 nucleotides are TGCAGCGTTACAGGCTCCTCTGGAAACACCATATATTTT. The chain employs TRBV29-1 and TRBJ1-3; the D gene is possibly TRBD1 (5 bases). V lost 5 bases to trimming and J lost 0 bases, with 8 bases between them. The germline gives CDR1 SQVTM, CDR2 ANQGSEA. CDR3 length equals 13 residues.

The chain couples TRBV27 to TRBJ2-6; D might be TRBD2 (5 bases). Germline lookup yields CDR1 MNHEY and CDR2 SMNVEV (reference sequence). This CDR3 has 14 amino acids. V lost 6 bases and J lost 4, with 10 bases in between. This CDR3 is CASRRASGANVLTF. Here the CDR3 DNA reads TGTGCCAGCAGGAGGGCGTCAGGGGCCAACGTCCTGACTTTC.

V and J are TRBV11-2 and TRBJ1-2, with D hard to call. CDR1 SGHAT and CDR2 FQNNGV come from the germline V gene. The CDR3 loop spans 11 amino acids. The V end was cut by 5 bases, the J end by 13 bases, with 14 bases between. CDR3 sequence: CASSPRVVGTF. The CDR3 DNA follows: TGTGCCAGCAGCCCCCGCGTCGTCGGCACCTTC.

The rearrangement uses TRBV11-2 and TRBJ2-3; 9 bases match TRBD2. V gave up 5 bases and J gave up 9 bases; unmatched junction bases: 9. The germline gives CDR1 SGHAT, CDR2 FQNNGV. The CDR3 consists of 14 residues. The CDR3: CASSRGGAERTQYF. The CDR3 bases are TGTGCCAGCAGCCGCGGGGGGGCCGAGAGAACGCAGTATTTT.

The gene calls are TRBV27 and TRBJ2-3; either TRBD1 or TRBD2 may supply D (6 bases each). CDR3 length equals 18 residues. Germline V gene sequence: CDR1 MNHEY, CDR2 SMNVEV (reference sequence). Deletions cut 10 bases from V and 3 bases from J, with 29 bases between. Here the CDR3 DNA reads TGTGCCACCAGGGACTCTAAAAACAGGGTTTCTGTTACAGATACGCAGTATTTT. This encodes CATRDSKNRVSVTDTQYF.

The chain employs TRBV18 and TRBJ2-7, with 12 positions matching TRBD2. The CDR3 runs to 18 residues. Germline assignment: CDR1 KGHSH and CDR2 LQKENI. The junction had 12 bases not matched to a gene; V was cut back by 0 bases and J by 6 bases. Here the CDR3 reads CASSPPVGLAGSTSEQYF. CDR3 DNA: TGTGCCAGCTCACCACCGGTAGGACTAGCGGGGAGTACGAGCGAGCAGTACTTC.

This rearrangement joins TRBV28 to TRBJ2-3; D unclear. The CDR3 contains 13 residues. From germline, CDR1 is MDHEN and CDR2 SYDVKM. Trimming shortened V by 6 bases and J by 1 base, and 8 bases separated the two germline ends. The CDR3 loop is CASRRTGTDTQYF. Here the CDR3 DNA reads TGTGCCAGCAGACGAACAGGCACAGATACGCAGTATTTT.

The genes are TRBV19 and TRBJ2-1, with 8 bases that match TRBD2. CDR3 length: 13 amino acids. Trimming took 5 bases from V and 7 from J; bases not matched to a gene: 4. Germline V gene sequence: CDR1 LNHDA, CDR2 SQIVND (reference sequence). The CDR3 sequence: CASSGLAANEQFF. DNA of the CDR3: TGTGCCAGTAGTGGACTAGCAGCAAATGAGCAGTTCTTC.

V is TRBV5-4 and J is TRBJ2-3; a weak D match, TRBD1 (5 bases). The CDR3 is 13 residues long. The germline gives CDR1 SGHNT, CDR2 YYREEE (reference sequence). Trimming removed 0 bases at V and 8 bases at J, with 10 bases between. The CDR3 coding sequence is TGTGCCAGCAGCTTGGAGATCCAGGGTACGCAGTATTTT. Translated, it gives CASSLEIQGTQYF.

The rearrangement uses TRBV5-1 and TRBJ2-5, with 8 bases identical to TRBD1. CDR3 length: 15 residues. The V segment lost 4 bases and the J segment 11 bases; nucleotides outside the gene matches: 16. Per the germline V gene, CDR1 is SGHRS and CDR2 is YFSETQ. The CDR3 nucleotides read TGCGCCAGCAGCGTCTACCGGCAGGGGGCTGAAGAGCAGTACTTC. Translating gives CASSVYRQGAEEQYF.

This clone was seen only a few times. The CDR3 DNA sequence: TGTGCCATCAGTGAGCGGGGATACTATGGCTACACCTTC. It encodes CAISERGYYGYTF. The chain couples TRBV10-3 to TRBJ1-2; D not resolved. CDR1 is ENHRY, CDR2 SYGVKD, per germline. The CDR3 is 13 residues long. With 2 bases removed from V and 3 bases from J, the gap between germline ends came to 7 bases.

This clone has just one count. The chain is built from TRBV30 and TRBJ2-3, with TRBD2 identical over 9 bases. The CDR3 extends over 17 amino acids. The germline CDR1 and CDR2 sequences are GTSNPN and SVGIG (reference sequence). Trimming at V came to 4 bases and at J to 4 bases, leaving 15 bases not matched to a gene. The CDR3 region is CAWNGGGARYVPDTQYF. The CDR3 nucleotides read TGTGCCTGGAATGGCGGGGGGGCCCGGTACGTTCCAGATACGCAGTATTTT.

As for this clone: Its ends do not fully match the called genes, so a read error is possible. V usage is TRBV15 and J usage is TRBJ1-3; D uncertain. The CDR3 has 17 residues. Germline-derived CDR1 and CDR2 are LNHNV and YYDKDF (reference sequence). The CDR3 reads CATSRSRGYSSGNIIYF. As DNA, the CDR3 is TGTGCCACCAGCAGATCGAGAGGGTATTCCTCTGGAAACATCATATATTTT.

With regard to this clone: Its ends do not fully match the called genes, so a read error is possible. The gene calls are TRBV27 and TRBJ2-6, with TRBD1 matching 10 bases. Germline V gene sequence: CDR1 MNHEY, CDR2 SMNVEV (reference sequence). The length of the CDR3 is 19 residues. The CDR3 coding sequence is TGTGCCAGCAGTTTATCGATGGGACAGGGGAGCTCTGGGGCCAACGGCCTGACTTTC. It yields the protein CASSLSMGQGSSGANGLTF.

The chain combines TRBV5-1 with TRBJ1-1; 7 bases agree with TRBD1. The CDR3 has 14 amino acids. The germline gives CDR1 SGHRS, CDR2 YFSETQ. Trimming at V came to 4 bases and at J to 11 bases, leaving 14 bases not matched to a gene. CDR3 nucleotide sequence: TGCGCCAGCAGCGACCGGACAGGAACGCAACGTGCTTTCTTT. Translating gives CASSDRTGTQRAFF.